These 28 T cell receptor beta chains came from one sample sequenced in a study of T cell clonotyping in hematopoietic cell transplantation. Sequenced by immunoSEQ multiplex PCR; TCRdb stores in-frame clones only, minus some. This table holds about 69,000 clones, over 90% found once. Sequences were obtained from peripheral blood mononuclear cells. The source of these receptors is a man aged 45-65 years in good health. Some clones in this sample may be carry-over from other donors' samples.

The chain links TRBV7-9 to TRBJ2-7; the D is unclear. The CDR3 sequence is 14 residues long. CDR1 is SEHNR, CDR2 FQNEAQ, per germline (reference sequence). Trimming removed 2 bases from V and 6 bases from J, with 14 bases in between. In DNA form, the CDR3 reads TGTGCCAGCAGCTTAATAGGGAACACGGGCGAGCAGTACTTC. Its protein is CASSLIGNTGEQYF.

The chain couples TRBV20-1 to TRBJ2-1; unclear D gene. The CDR3 is 11 residues long. V lost 4 bases, J lost 9 bases, and 10 bases lay in between. Germline V lookup: CDR1 DFQATT, CDR2 SNEGSKA (reference sequence). CDR3 sequence: CSAILFGEQFF. For the CDR3, the DNA is TGCAGTGCTATCTTATTCGGTGAGCAGTTCTTC.

V usage is TRBV7-2 and J usage is TRBJ2-7; TRBD2 is a possible D gene (6 bases). The germline gives CDR1 SGHTA, CDR2 FQGNSA. Trimming removed 4 bases at V and 5 bases at J, with 6 bases between. The CDR3 has 11 residues. The CDR3 sequence is CASSSGDEQYF. In DNA form, the CDR3 reads TGTGCCAGCAGCTCGGGAGACGAGCAGTACTTC.

The V gene is TRBV2, the J gene TRBJ2-5; D is perhaps TRBD1 or TRBD2 (7 bases each). The CDR3 has 17 residues. The germline V and J ends were trimmed by 2 bases and 4 bases, with 20 bases remaining between them. Germline V gene sequence: CDR1 SNHLY, CDR2 FYNNEI. In DNA form, the CDR3 reads TGTGCCAGCAGTGAATCAGGGGGAGGGGTGTCTGCAGAGACCCAGTACTTC. Translation gives CASSESGGGVSAETQYF.

J is TRBJ2-3 and V is TRBV5-1; D gene uncertain. With 2 bases removed from V and 3 bases from J, the gap between germline ends came to 4 bases. The CDR3 has 12 amino acids. Germline assignment: CDR1 SGHRS and CDR2 YFSETQ. The CDR3 DNA follows: TGCGCCAGCAGCTTAACTACAGATACGCAGTATTTT. This translates into CASSLTTDTQYF.

The chain couples TRBV28 to TRBJ1-5; tentative D call: TRBD1 (6 bases). This CDR3 contains 19 residues. CDR1 and CDR2 (germline): MDHEN, SYDVKM. V lost 1 base, J lost 2 bases, and 21 bases lay in between. The CDR3: CASSLSKSGGPRGNQPQHF. Here the CDR3 DNA reads TGTGCCAGCAGTTTATCCAAGTCGGGGGGGCCGAGGGGCAATCAGCCCCAGCATTTT. Supplemented by reference TRBV28 and TRBJ1-5, the full variable domain reads DVKVTQSSRYLVKRTGEKVFLECVQDMDHENMFWYRQDPGLGLRLIYFSYDVKMKEKGDIPEGYSVSREKKERFSLILESASTNQTSMYLCASSLSKSGGPRGNQPQHFGDGTRLSIL.

The chain recombines TRBV7-9 with TRBJ1-6, with 8 nucleotides matching TRBD1. This CDR3 is built from 14 residues. The germline V gene encodes CDR1 SEHNR and CDR2 FQNEAQ (reference sequence). Trimming took 8 bases from V and 15 from J; bases not matched to a gene: 15. CDR3 bases: TGTGCCAGCGCGTCCGGGACAGGCCTCTTTGGCCTCCACTTT. Amino acid sequence: CASASGTGLFGLHF.

The chain couples TRBV7-3 to TRBJ2-1; D not resolved. Germline values: CDR1 SGHTA, CDR2 FQGTGA. V was cut by 2 bases and J by 7 bases, with 9 bases left in between. This CDR3 has 13 residues. CDR3 region: CASSLGSGNEQFF. CDR3 DNA sequence: TGTGCCAGCAGCTTAGGCTCCGGAAATGAGCAGTTCTTC. Using reference TRBV7-3 and TRBJ2-1 for the parts outside the CDR3, the full variable domain is GAGVSQTPSNKVTEKGKYVELRCDPISGHTALYWYRQSLGQGPEFLIYFQGTGAADDSGLPNDRFFAVRPEGSVSTLKIQRTERGDSAVYLCASSLGSGNEQFFGPGTRLTVL.

The rearrangement links TRBV9 to TRBJ2-6; possibly TRBD2 for D (6 bases). V dropped 10 bases and J dropped 2 bases, with 22 bases sitting between them. Germline CDR1 and CDR2: SGDLS and YYNGEE. The CDR3 extends over 17 amino acids. The CDR3 spells CAQEGGLTRPGANVLTF. As DNA, the CDR3 is TGTGCCCAGGAGGGAGGCCTAACGCGACCTGGGGCCAACGTCCTGACTTTC.

The J gene is TRBJ2-5, the V gene TRBV28, with D perhaps being TRBD1 or TRBD2 (6 bases each). Germline CDR1 is MDHEN and CDR2 is SYDVKM. V was trimmed by 8 bases and J by 5 bases, leaving 9 bases between them. The CDR3 is 11 amino acids. CDR3 DNA: TGTGCCAGCGGGGGGCGGGAGACCCAGTACTTC. Amino acid sequence: CASGGRETQYF.

The rearrangement joins TRBV28 to TRBJ2-2; D is ambiguous. The CDR3 loop spans 14 amino acids. V lost 5 bases and J 3 bases, leaving 10 bases between the germline ends. Germline V gene data show CDR1 as MDHEN and CDR2 as SYDVKM. CDR3 amino acids: CASSKYGDTGELFF. DNA for the CDR3: TGTGCCAGCAGTAAATACGGTGACACCGGGGAGCTGTTTTTT.

Worth noting for this clone: Distinct nucleotide sequences in the sample also encode this CDR3. This chain joins TRBV14 and TRBJ2-2; 7 positions agree with TRBD2. From germline, CDR1 is SGHDN and CDR2 FVKESK. The V gene end was trimmed by 1 base and the J gene end by 5 bases; junction bases not matched to a gene: 4. The CDR3 has 15 residues. CDR3 sequence reads: CASSQAAGGTGELFF. CDR3 DNA: TGTGCCAGCAGCCAAGCAGCCGGGGGGACCGGGGAGCTGTTTTTT.

The rearrangement joins TRBV28 to TRBJ1-4, with 7 bases identical to TRBD1. The CDR3 contains 14 residues. Per the germline V gene, CDR1 is MDHEN and CDR2 is SYDVKM. J lost 1 base, V lost 5 bases, and 1 base had no gene match. The CDR3 region is CASSNRGTNEKLFF. The CDR3 nucleotides are TGTGCCAGCAGTAACAGGGGAACTAATGAAAAACTGTTTTTT.

The chain is built from TRBV5-4 and TRBJ2-7; no clear D gene. Germline values: CDR1 SGHNT, CDR2 YYREEE (reference sequence). The CDR3 runs to 12 residues. V was trimmed by 2 bases and J by 3 bases, leaving 6 bases between them. CDR3 DNA sequence: TGTGCCAGCAGCTTTGATCTCTACGAGCAGTACTTC. Protein product: CASSFDLYEQYF.

Points on this clone: The junction departs from germline at one end; a sequencing error may be responsible. The chain joins TRBV4-1 to TRBJ1-4; D is unresolved. Germline V lookup: CDR1 MGHRA, CDR2 YSYEKL. This CDR3 region has 15 residues. The CDR3 nucleotides read TGCGCCAGCAGCCAAGAGTCCGTCGGAGCAGCAAAACTGGTTTTT. Translating it yields CASSQESVGAAKLVF.

This clone was seen just once. This chain uses TRBV27 with TRBJ1-1; 8 nucleotides match TRBD1. The junction had 6 bases not matched to a gene; V was cut back by 8 bases and J by 1 base. This CDR3 spans 14 amino acids. CDR1 is MNHEY, CDR2 SMNVEV, per germline (reference sequence). This CDR3 reads CASRGQGTNTEAFF. The CDR3 coding sequence is TGTGCCAGCCGTGGACAGGGAACGAACACTGAAGCTTTCTTT.

The CDR3 region has the DNA TGTGCCAGCAGCACGGGACCACTAAACCCCCAGTACTTC. As protein: CASSTGPLNPQYF. The J gene is TRBJ2-5, the V gene TRBV5-4; D tentatively reads TRBD1 or TRBD2 (5 bases each). The CDR3 extends over 13 amino acids. Germline V gene data show CDR1 as SGHNT and CDR2 as YYREEE (reference sequence). V shed 4 bases and J shed 9 bases, with 16 bases lying between them.

The chain uses TRBV7-8 and TRBJ1-2, with D possibly matching TRBD1 (5 bases). The germline V gene encodes CDR1 SGHVS and CDR2 FQNEAQ. The CDR3 length is 16 residues. Trimming took 1 base from V and 4 from J, leaving 16 bases between them. The CDR3 protein is CASSLVIRDPRYGYTF. The CDR3 DNA follows: TGTGCCAGCAGCTTAGTTATTCGGGACCCTCGCTATGGCTACACCTTC.

This clone appeared once. This chain links TRBV30 with TRBJ1-2; D is ambiguous. Germline CDR1 reads GTSNPN; CDR2 reads SVGIG (reference sequence). The CDR3 has 12 amino acids. V was clipped by 3 bases and J by 4 bases, with 9 bases between them. DNA for the CDR3: TGTGCCTGGAGCGTCGCGAGCTATGGCTACACCTTC. This encodes CAWSVASYGYTF. Together with reference TRBV30 and TRBJ1-2, the CDR3 gives the full variable domain: SQTIHQWPATLVQPVGSPLSLECTVEGTSNPNLYWYRQAAGRGLQLLFYSVGIGQISSEVPQNLSASRPQDRQFILSSKKLLLSDSGFYLCAWSVASYGYTFGSGTRLTVV.

This sequence joins TRBV7-6 and TRBJ2-7, with D possibly being TRBD2 (6 bases). CDR3 length: 15 amino acids. V was cut by 0 bases and J by 4 bases, with 13 bases left in between. Germline lookup yields CDR1 SGHVS and CDR2 FNYEAQ. The CDR3: CASSLAWKEGYEQYF. The CDR3 bases are TGTGCCAGCAGCTTAGCATGGAAGGAGGGGTACGAGCAGTACTTC.

This chain joins TRBV11-2 and TRBJ2-7; D not certain. The CDR3 runs to 13 residues. V lost 1 base and J lost 3, with 7 bases in between. Germline lookup yields CDR1 SGHAT and CDR2 FQNNGV. CDR3 bases: TGTGCCAGCAGCTTAGTCGACGGCTACGAGCAGTACTTC. Translating it yields CASSLVDGYEQYF.

The CDR3 protein is CASSLTSRGADTGELFF. The CDR3 nucleotides read TGTGCCAGCAGCTTAACTTCCCGGGGGGCCGACACCGGGGAGCTGTTTTTT. This chain links TRBV11-2 with TRBJ2-2, with D maybe TRBD2 (7 bases). This CDR3 spans 17 amino acids. V was clipped by 2 bases and J by 3 bases, with 16 bases between them. Germline V gene lookup returns CDR1 SGHAT and CDR2 FQNNGV.

This clone was seen once. The CDR3 protein is CASSYRGAAPGEQYF. In nucleotides, the CDR3 is TGTGCCAGCAGTTACCGAGGGGCAGCGCCCGGCGAGCAGTACTTC. V usage is TRBV6-5 and J usage is TRBJ2-7, with D perhaps matching TRBD1 or TRBD2 (5 bases each). Germline values: CDR1 MNHEY, CDR2 SVGAGI. This CDR3 has 15 residues. The ends were cut back, 2 bases at V and 6 bases at J, with 17 bases in the middle.

V gene TRBV30 combines with J gene TRBJ1-1, with TRBD1 matching 7 bases. The junction had 9 bases not matched to a gene; V was cut back by 5 bases and J by 6 bases. CDR3 length: 13 amino acids. From germline, CDR1 is GTSNPN and CDR2 SVGIG (reference sequence). The chain's CDR3 is CAWQTGYKAEAFF. The DNA for the CDR3 is TGTGCCTGGCAGACAGGGTACAAGGCTGAAGCTTTCTTT. Looking up the rest from reference TRBV30 and TRBJ1-1 gives the full variable domain: SQTIHQWPATLVQPVGSPLSLECTVEGTSNPNLYWYRQAAGRGLQLLFYSVGIGQISSEVPQNLSASRPQDRQFILSSKKLLLSDSGFYLCAWQTGYKAEAFFGQGTRLTVV.

CDR3 sequence reads: CASSQVVRTGGSNEQFF. In nucleotides, the CDR3 is TGCGCCAGCAGCCAAGTAGTGAGGACAGGGGGCTCAAATGAGCAGTTCTTC. V and J are TRBV4-3 and TRBJ2-1; 11 positions match TRBD1. This CDR3 is 17 amino acids long. In germline, CDR1 is LGHNA, CDR2 YSLEER. V trimming: 1 base; J trimming: 7 bases; junction bases outside the gene matches: 9.

A single count supports this clone. The gene calls are TRBV5-1 and TRBJ2-1; either TRBD1 or TRBD2 may supply D (5 bases each). This CDR3 region has 15 residues. Trimming removed 4 bases from V and 0 bases from J, with 11 bases in between. Germline V gene lookup returns CDR1 SGHRS and CDR2 YFSETQ. For the CDR3, the DNA is TGCGCCAGCAGCAGGGACGCAAGCTCCTACAATGAGCAGTTCTTC. It translates to CASSRDASSYNEQFF. Full variable domain (remainder filled in from reference TRBV5-1 and TRBJ2-1): KAGVTQTPRYLIKTRGQQVTLSCSPISGHRSVSWYQQTPGQGLQFLFEYFSETQRNKGNFPGRFSGRQFSNSRSEMNVSTLELGDSALYLCASSRDASSYNEQFFGPGTRLTVL.

This chain connects TRBV9 to TRBJ2-3; D gene uncertain. Germline values: CDR1 SGDLS, CDR2 YYNGEE. V was pared by 0 bases and J by 4 bases, with 6 bases between. This CDR3 is built from 13 residues. This CDR3 reads CASSVEGPDTQYF. The CDR3 DNA follows: TGTGCCAGCAGCGTAGAAGGACCAGATACGCAGTATTTT.

V usage is TRBV28 and J usage is TRBJ1-2; 7 positions agree with TRBD1. The CDR3 totals 15 residues. Germline trimming cut 5 bases from V and 5 bases from J; bases unmatched to any gene: 11. CDR1 is MDHEN, CDR2 SYDVKM, per germline. The CDR3 here is CASSLTGAGSYGYTF. The CDR3 nucleotides are TGTGCCAGCAGTCTTACAGGGGCTGGCTCTTATGGCTACACCTTC.